This T cell receptor beta chain emerged from a study of T-cell reconstitution after alpha-beta-depleted transplantation in children. Unique molecular identifiers were incorporated during preparation of the TCRbeta library. One entry per CDR3 protein, called by TCRdb with MiXCR from the PCR reads. Of some 830,000 distinct CDR3 sequences in the sample, less than 20% are singletons; the top ten hold around 4.5%. The CDR3 is made up of 13 amino acids. V was clipped by 2 bases and J by 4 bases, with 7 bases between them. Germline CDR1 reads SGHTA; CDR2 reads FQGTGA. This sequence was found in a male patient younger than 18 who had a stem cell transplant for acute lymphoblastic leukemia, so the T cells may come from the graft donor. The V gene is TRBV7-3, the J gene TRBJ2-3, with D perhaps TRBD2 (5 bases). Sequenced material: PBMCs, mostly from graft donor cells, taken 360 days after TCRalphabeta/CD19-depleted stem cell transplant. The CDR3 nucleotides are TGTGCCAGCAGCTTAGCTAGCTCAGATACGCAGTATTTT. This sequence encodes CASSLASSDTQYF.